This TCR beta chain was recovered during a study of T-cell reconstitution after alpha-beta-depleted transplantation in children. Study outcomes and limitations: The origin of alpha-beta T cells about two months after transplant was reportedly several hundred expanded graft clones. From newly produced T cells came most of the T-cell counts and diversity one year after transplant.

As regards this clonotype: What it binds is unknown.

The CDR3 has 13 amino acids. Per the germline V gene, CDR1 is DFQATT and CDR2 is SNEGSKA (reference sequence). With 1 base removed from V and 3 bases from J, the gap between germline ends came to 9 bases. During its preparation, the TCRbeta library received unique molecular identifiers. TCRdb redid the calling of the PCR reads with MiXCR, one entry per CDR3 protein. The data hold roughly 420,000 distinct CDR3 sequences, with under 20% observed a single time. This receptor was taken from a boy under two years old who had a stem cell transplant for Wiskott-Aldrich syndrome, so the T cells may come from the graft donor. The starting material was PBMCs, mostly from graft donor cells, obtained 360 days after TCRalphabeta/CD19-depleted stem cell transplant. The J gene is TRBJ1-1, the V gene TRBV20-1, with D hard to call. The CDR3 region is CSARAPGYTEAFF. CDR3 nucleotides: TGCAGTGCTAGAGCCCCTGGGTACACTGAAGCTTTCTTT.